This T cell receptor (beta chain) was found in a study of OX40 agonist ivuxolimab in advanced cancers. Study information: It was ivuxolimab, an agonistic anti-OX40 (CD134) antibody, that patients were treated with. Partial response was recorded in three patients: one hepatocellular carcinoma and two cutaneous melanoma cases. Study-wide points: On average, a greater number of expanded clones characterised CD8+ T cells relative to CD4+.

Note on this clone: Its antigen remains unidentified.

The junction had 5 bases not matched to a gene; V was cut back by 3 bases and J by 2 bases. CDR1 is SGHRS, CDR2 YFSETQ, per germline. CDR3 length: 15 residues. Measured with immunoSEQ multiplex PCR; TCRdb has only the in-frame clones, and not every one. The table includes tens of thousands of clones, approximately 88% detected once. The sample here was CD4+ or CD8+ T cells sorted from blood, taken in a trial of the OX40 agonist ivuxolimab. This receptor was obtained from an adult with an advanced solid tumor such as melanoma, head and neck, liver or kidney cancer. The chain couples TRBV5-1 to TRBJ2-3; 8 nucleotides agree with TRBD2. The CDR3 nucleotides read TGCGCCAGCAGCTATTTAGCGGGGACCACAGATACGCAGTATTTT. This sequence encodes CASSYLAGTTDTQYF.